This T cell receptor (beta chain) was documented in a study of T cells in Graves' hyperthyroidism and ophthalmopathy. It was considered stable Graves' hyperthyroidism when ophthalmopathy did not progress within 18 months. The CDR3 length is 11 residues. Germline assignment: CDR1 SEHNR and CDR2 FQNEAQ (reference sequence). V gave up 4 bases and J gave up 6 bases, with 6 bases separating them. This clonotype was observed once. TCR beta CDR3 regions were amplified from RNA transcripts. Researchers ran a first-round RT-PCR on the TCR CDR3 using the HTBI primer set. TCRdb reanalysed the multiplex PCR reads using MiXCR and keeps one entry per CDR3 protein. This table has about 680,000 distinct CDR3 sequences, 30% to 40% appearing once.

Sequencing was performed on blood. The rearrangement uses TRBV7-9 and TRBJ1-2; unclear D gene. The sequence was collected from a woman between 40 and 55 years old with Graves' hyperthyroidism. The CDR3 reads CASSWAHGYTF. The DNA of the CDR3 is TGTGCCAGCAGCTGGGCTCATGGCTACACCTTC.